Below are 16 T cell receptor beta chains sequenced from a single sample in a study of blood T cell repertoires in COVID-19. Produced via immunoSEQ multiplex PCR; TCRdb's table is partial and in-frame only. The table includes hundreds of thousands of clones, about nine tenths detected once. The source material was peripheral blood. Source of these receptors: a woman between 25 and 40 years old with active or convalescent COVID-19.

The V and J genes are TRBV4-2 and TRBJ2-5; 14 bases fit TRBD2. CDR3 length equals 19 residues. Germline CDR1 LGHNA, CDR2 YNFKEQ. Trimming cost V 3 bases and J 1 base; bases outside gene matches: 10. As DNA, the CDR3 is TGTGCCAGCAGCCAGGGAGGGACTAGCGGGGGATACTTCCAAGAGACCCAGTACTTC. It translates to CASSQGGTSGGYFQETQYF.

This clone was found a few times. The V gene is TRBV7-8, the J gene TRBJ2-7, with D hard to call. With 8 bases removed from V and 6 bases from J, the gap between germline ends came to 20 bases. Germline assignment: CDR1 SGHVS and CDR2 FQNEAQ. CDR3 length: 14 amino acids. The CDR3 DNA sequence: TGTGCCAGCCGTAGTCCTAGTCCCATCACCGAGCAGTACTTC. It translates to CASRSPSPITEQYF.

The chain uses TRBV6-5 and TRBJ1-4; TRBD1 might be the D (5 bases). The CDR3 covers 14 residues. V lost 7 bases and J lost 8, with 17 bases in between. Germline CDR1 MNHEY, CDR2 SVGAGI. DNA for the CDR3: TGTGCCAGCAAACTCCGCCAGGGCGTGGAAAAACTGTTTTTT. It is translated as CASKLRQGVEKLFF.

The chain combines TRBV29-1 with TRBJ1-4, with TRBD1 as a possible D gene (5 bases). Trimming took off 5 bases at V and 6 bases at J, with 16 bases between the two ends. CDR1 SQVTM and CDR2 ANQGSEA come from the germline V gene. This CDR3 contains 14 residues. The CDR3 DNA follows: TGCAGCGTTAGGGGCTCGGGGAGGGATGAAAAACTGTTTTTT. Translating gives CSVRGSGRDEKLFF.

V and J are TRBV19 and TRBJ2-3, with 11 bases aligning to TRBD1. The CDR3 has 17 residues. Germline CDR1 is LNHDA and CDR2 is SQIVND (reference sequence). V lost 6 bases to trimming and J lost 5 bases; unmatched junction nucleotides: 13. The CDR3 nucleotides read TGTGCCAGTAGCGACTCTTACTTCGGGACAGGGGGAGATACGCAGTATTTT. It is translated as CASSDSYFGTGGDTQYF.

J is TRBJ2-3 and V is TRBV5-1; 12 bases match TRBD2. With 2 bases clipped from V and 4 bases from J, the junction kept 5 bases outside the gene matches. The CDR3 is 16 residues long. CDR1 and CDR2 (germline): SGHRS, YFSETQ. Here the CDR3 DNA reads TGCGCCAGCAGCTTAGGACTAGCGGGGACGGCAGATACGCAGTATTTT. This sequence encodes CASSLGLAGTADTQYF.

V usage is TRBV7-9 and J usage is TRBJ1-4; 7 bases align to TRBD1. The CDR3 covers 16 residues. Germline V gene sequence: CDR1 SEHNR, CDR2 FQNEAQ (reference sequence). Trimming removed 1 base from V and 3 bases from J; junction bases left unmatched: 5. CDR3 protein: CASSLGGGTANEKLFF. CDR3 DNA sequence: TGTGCCAGCAGCTTAGGGGGCGGGACAGCTAATGAAAAACTGTTTTTT.

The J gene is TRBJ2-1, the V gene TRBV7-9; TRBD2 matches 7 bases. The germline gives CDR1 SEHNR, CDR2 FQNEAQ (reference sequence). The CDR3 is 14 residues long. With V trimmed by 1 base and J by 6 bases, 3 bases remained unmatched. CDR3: CASSLVREVNEQFF. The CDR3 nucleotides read TGTGCCAGCAGCTTAGTACGGGAGGTCAATGAGCAGTTCTTC.

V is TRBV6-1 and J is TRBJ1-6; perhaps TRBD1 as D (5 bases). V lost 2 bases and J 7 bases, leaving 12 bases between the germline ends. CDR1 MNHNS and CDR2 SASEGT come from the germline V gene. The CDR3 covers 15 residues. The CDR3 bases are TGTGCCAGCAGTGAAAGGCAGGGCGAGAATTCACCCCTCCACTTT. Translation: CASSERQGENSPLHF.

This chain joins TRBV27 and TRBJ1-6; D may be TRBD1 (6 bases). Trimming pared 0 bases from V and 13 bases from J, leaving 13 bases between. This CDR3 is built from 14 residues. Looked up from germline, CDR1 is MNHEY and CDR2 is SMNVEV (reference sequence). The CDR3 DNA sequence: TGTGCCAGCAGTTTATCGAGGGGGATCCCCCCCCTCCACTTT. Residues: CASSLSRGIPPLHF.

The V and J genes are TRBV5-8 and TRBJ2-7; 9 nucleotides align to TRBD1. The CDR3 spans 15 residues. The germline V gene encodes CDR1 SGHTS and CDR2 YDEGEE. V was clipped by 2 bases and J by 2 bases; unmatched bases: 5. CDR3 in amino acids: CASSFIRTGAYEQYF. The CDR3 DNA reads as TGTGCCAGCAGCTTTATTAGGACAGGGGCCTACGAGCAGTACTTC.

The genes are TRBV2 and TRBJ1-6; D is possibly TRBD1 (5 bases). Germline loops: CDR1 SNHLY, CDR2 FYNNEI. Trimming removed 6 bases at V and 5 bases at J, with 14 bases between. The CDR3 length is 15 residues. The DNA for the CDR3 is TGTGCCAGCAGCTTGACAGACAGTGATAATTCACCCCTCCACTTT. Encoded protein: CASSLTDSDNSPLHF.

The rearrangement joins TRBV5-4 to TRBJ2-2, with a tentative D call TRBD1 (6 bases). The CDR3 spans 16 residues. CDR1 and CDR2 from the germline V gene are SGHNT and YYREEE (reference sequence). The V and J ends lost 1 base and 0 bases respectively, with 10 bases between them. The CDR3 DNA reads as TGTGCCAGCAGCTTGATTCAGGGGTCGAACACCGGGGAGCTGTTTTTT. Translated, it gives CASSLIQGSNTGELFF.

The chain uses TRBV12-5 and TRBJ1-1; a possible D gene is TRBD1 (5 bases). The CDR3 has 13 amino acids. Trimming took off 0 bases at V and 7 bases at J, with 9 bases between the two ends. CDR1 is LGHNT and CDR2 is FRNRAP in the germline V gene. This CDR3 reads CASGLVLGGEAFF. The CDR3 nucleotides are TGTGCTAGTGGTTTGGTACTGGGGGGTGAAGCTTTCTTT.

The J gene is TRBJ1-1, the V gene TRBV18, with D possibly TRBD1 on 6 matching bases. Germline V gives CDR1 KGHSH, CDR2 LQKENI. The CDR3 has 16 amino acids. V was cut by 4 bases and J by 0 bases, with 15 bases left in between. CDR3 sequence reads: CASSRDRSNMNTEAFF. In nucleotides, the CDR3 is TGTGCCAGCTCACGTGACAGGAGCAACATGAACACTGAAGCTTTCTTT.

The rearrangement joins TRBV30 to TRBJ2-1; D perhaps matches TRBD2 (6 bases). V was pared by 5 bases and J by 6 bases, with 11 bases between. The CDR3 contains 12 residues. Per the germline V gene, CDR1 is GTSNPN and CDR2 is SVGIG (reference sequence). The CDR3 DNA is TGTGCCTGGGGGGCCGGGAGCAATGAGCAGTTCTTC. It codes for CAWGAGSNEQFF. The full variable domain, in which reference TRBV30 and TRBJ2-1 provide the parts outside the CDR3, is SQTIHQWPATLVQPVGSPLSLECTVEGTSNPNLYWYRQAAGRGLQLLFYSVGIGQISSEVPQNLSASRPQDRQFILSSKKLLLSDSGFYLCAWGAGSNEQFFGPGTRLTVL.